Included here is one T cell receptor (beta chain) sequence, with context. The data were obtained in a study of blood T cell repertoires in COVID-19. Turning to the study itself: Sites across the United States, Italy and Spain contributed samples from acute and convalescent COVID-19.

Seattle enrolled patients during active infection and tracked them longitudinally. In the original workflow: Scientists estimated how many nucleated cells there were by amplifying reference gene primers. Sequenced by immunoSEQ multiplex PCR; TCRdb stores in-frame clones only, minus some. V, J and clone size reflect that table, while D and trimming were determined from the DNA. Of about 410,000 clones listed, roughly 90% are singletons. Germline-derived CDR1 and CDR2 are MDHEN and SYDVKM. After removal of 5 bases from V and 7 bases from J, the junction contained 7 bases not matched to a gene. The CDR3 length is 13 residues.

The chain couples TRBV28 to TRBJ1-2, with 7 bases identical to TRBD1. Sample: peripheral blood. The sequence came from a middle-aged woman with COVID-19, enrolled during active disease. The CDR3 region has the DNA TGTGCCAGCAGTCGGACAGGAGTGGGTGGCTACACCTTC. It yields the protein CASSRTGVGGYTF.